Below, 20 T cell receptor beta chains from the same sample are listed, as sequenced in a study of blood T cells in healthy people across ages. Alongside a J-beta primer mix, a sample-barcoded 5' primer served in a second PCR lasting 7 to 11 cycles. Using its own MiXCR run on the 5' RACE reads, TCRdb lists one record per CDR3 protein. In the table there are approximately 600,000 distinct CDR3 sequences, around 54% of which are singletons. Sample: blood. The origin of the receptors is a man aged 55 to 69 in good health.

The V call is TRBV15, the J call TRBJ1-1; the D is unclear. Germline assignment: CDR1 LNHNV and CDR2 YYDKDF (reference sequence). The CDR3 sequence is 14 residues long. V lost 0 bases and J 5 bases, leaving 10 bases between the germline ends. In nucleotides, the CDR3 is TGTGCCACCAGCAGAGATTCCATGGGGACTGAAGCTTTCTTT. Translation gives CATSRDSMGTEAFF.

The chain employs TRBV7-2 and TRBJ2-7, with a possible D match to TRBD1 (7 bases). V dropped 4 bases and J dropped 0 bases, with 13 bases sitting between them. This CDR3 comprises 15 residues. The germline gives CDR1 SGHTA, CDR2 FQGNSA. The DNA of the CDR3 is TGTGCCAGCAGCTCAGGGGGGAATCCCTCCTACGAGCAGTACTTC. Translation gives CASSSGGNPSYEQYF.

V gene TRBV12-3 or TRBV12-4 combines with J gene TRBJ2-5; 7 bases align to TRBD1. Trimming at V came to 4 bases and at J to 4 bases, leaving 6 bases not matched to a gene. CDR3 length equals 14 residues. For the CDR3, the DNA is TGTGCCAGCAGTTCCACGGGACAGAGAGAGACCCAGTACTTC. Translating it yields CASSSTGQRETQYF.

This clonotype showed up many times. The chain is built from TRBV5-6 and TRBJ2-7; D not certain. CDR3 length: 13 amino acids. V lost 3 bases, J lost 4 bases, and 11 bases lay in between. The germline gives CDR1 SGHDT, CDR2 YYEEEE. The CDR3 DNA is TGTGCCAGCAGCTCAATCGAGCGATACGAGCAGTACTTC. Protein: CASSSIERYEQYF.

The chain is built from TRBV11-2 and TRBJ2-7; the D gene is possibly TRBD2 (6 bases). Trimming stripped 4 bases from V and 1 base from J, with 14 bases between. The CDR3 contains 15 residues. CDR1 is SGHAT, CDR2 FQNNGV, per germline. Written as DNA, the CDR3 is TGTGCCAGCAGCTGGGGACTCACACGTTCCTACGAGCAGTACTTC. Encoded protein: CASSWGLTRSYEQYF.

CDR3 nucleotides: TGTGCCAGCAGTTACTCGGCCATCCAGGGGCTGGTCGTTACGCAGTATTTT. Its translation: CASSYSAIQGLVVTQYF. The J gene is TRBJ2-3, the V gene TRBV6-2 or TRBV6-3, with D possibly matching TRBD1 (6 bases). The length of the CDR3 is 17 residues. Trimming shortened V by 0 bases and J by 8 bases, and 21 bases separated the two germline ends. Germline assignment: CDR1 MNHEY and CDR2 SVGEGT.

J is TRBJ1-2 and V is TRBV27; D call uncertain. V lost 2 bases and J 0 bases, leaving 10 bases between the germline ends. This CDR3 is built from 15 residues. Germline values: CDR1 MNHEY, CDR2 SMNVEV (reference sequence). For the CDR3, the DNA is TGTGCCAGCAGTTTAATGGGAGTCCCTAACTATGGCTACACCTTC. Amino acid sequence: CASSLMGVPNYGYTF.

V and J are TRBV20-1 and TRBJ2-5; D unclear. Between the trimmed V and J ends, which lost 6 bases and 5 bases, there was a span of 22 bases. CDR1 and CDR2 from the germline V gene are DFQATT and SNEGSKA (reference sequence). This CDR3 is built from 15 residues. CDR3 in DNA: TGCAGTGCCCCCTCATGGCCAGACCTCGTTGAGACCCAGTACTTC. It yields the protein CSAPSWPDLVETQYF.

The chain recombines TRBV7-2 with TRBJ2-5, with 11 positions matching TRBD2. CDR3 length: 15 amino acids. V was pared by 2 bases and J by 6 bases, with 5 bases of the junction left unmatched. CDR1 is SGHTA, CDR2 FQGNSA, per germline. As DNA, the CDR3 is TGTGCCAGCAGCTTATTAGCGGGGGGGCAGAAGACCCAGTACTTC. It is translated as CASSLLAGGQKTQYF. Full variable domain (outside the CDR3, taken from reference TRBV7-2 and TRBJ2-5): GAGVSQSPSNKVTEKGKDVELRCDPISGHTALYWYRQSLGQGLEFLIYFQGNSAPDKSGLPSDRFSAERTGGSVSTLTIQRTQQEDSAVYLCASSLLAGGQKTQYFGPGTRLLVL.

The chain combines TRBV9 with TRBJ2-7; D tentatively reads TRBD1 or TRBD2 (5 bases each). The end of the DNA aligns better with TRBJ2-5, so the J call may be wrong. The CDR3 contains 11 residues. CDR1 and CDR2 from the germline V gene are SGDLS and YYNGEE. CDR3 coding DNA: TGTGCCAGTGGGGGTTTGGGGACCCAGTACTTC. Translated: CASGGLGTQYF.

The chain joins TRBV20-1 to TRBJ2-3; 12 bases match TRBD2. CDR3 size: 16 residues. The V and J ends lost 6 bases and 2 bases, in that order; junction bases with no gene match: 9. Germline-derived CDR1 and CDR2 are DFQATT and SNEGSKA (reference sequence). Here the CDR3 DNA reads TGCAGTGCCACCACAGGACTAGCGGGAAACACAGATACGCAGTATTTT. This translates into CSATTGLAGNTDTQYF.

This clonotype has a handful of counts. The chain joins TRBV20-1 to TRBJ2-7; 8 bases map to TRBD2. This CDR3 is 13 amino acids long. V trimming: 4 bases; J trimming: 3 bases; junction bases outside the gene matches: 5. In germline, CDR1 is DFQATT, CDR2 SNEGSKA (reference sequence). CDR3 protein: CSAITGGLYEQYF. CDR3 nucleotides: TGCAGTGCTATAACGGGGGGGCTCTACGAGCAGTACTTC.

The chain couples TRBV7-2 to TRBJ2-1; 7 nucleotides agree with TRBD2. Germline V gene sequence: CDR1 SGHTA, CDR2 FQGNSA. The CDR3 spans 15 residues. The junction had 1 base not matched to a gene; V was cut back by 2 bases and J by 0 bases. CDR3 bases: TGTGCCAGCAGCTTAACTAGCGCCTCCTACAATGAGCAGTTCTTC. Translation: CASSLTSASYNEQFF.

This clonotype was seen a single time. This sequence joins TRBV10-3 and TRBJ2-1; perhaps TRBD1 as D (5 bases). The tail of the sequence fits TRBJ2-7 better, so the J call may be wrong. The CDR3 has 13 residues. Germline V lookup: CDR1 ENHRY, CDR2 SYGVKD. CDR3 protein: CAIQGNTYNEQYF. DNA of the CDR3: TGTGCCATCCAGGGAAATACCTACAATGAGCAGTACTTC.

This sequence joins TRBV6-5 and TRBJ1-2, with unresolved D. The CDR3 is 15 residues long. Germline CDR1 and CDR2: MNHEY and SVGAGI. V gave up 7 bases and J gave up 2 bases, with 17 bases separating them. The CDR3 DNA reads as TGTGCCAGCAATTCCTATGCGGGGAGCAACTATGGCTACACCTTC. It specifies CASNSYAGSNYGYTF.

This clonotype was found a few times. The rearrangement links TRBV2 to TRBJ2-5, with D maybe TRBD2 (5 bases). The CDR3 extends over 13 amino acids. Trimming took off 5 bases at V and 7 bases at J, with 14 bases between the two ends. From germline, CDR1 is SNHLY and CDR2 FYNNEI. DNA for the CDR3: TGTGCCAGCAGTCCTGGACTGTGGGGGACCCAGTACTTC. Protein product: CASSPGLWGTQYF.

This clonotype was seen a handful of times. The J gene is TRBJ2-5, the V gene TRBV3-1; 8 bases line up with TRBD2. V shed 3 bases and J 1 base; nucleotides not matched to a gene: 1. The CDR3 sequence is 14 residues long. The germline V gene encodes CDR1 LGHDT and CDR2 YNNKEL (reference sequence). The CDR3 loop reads CASSHGTSQETQYF. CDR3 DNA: TGTGCCAGCAGCCACGGGACTAGCCAAGAGACCCAGTACTTC.

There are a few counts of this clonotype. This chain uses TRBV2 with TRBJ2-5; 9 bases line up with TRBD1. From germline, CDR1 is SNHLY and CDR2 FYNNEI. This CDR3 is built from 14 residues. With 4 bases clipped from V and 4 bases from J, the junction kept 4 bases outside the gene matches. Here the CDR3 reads CASSGLTGGETQYF. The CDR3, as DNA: TGTGCCAGCAGTGGGCTGACAGGGGGAGAGACCCAGTACTTC.

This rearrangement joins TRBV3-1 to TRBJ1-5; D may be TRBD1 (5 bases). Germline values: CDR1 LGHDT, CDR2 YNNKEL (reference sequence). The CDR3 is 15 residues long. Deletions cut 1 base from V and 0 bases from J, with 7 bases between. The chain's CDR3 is CASSQGQNSNQPQHF. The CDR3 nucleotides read TGTGCCAGCAGCCAAGGACAGAATAGCAATCAGCCCCAGCATTTT.

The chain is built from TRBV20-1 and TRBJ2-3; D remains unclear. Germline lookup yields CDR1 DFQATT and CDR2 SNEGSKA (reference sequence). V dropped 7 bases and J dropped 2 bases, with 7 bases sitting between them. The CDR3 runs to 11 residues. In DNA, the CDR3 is TGCAGTGGGGCCTACACAGATACGCAGTATTTT. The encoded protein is CSGAYTDTQYF.